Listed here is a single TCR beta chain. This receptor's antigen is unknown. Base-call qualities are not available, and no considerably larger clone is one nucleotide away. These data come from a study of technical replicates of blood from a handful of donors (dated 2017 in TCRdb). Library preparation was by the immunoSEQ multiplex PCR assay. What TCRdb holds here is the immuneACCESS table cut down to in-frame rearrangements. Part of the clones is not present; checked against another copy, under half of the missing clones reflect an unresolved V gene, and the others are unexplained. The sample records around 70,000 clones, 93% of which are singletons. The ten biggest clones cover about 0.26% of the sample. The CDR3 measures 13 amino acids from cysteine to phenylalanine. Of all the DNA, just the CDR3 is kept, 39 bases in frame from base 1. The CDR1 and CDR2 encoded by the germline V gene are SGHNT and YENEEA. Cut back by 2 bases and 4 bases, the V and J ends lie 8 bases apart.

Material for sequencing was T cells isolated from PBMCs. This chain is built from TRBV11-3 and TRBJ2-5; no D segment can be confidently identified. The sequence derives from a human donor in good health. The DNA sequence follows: TGTGCCAGCAGCTTATCTATTGCAGAGACCCAGTACTTC. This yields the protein CASSLSIAETQYF. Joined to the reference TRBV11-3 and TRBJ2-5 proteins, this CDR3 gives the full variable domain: EAGVVQSPRYKIIEKKQPVAFWCNPISGHNTLYWYLQNLGQGPELLIRYENEEAVDDSQLPKDRFSAERLKGVDSTLKIQPAELGDSAVYLCASSLSIAETQYFGPGTRLLVL.